The present entry profiles one T cell receptor (beta chain) with its context. No antigen is known for it. This entry is derived from a study of identical twins. Trimming stripped 8 bases from V and 8 bases from J, with 10 bases between. This CDR3 contains 11 residues. Study findings and constraints: Invariant populations such as MAIT and iNKT cells could partly muddle zero-insertion analyses.

TCRdb fed the 5' RACE reads into MiXCR, producing one record per CDR3 protein. The table records 500,000 to 600,000 distinct CDR3 sequences, less than 25% of them present only once. No donor was unhealthy or non-Caucasian. The same data also went into a second study, on T cells expressing NK-cell markers. That work adds: The authors derived TCR beta repertoires from sorted CD3+CD56+NKG2C+, CD3+CD56+NKG2C- and CD3+CD56-NKG2C+ T cells. Unclear, still, was the HCMV specificity of the expanded NKG2C+ T cell clones.

The specimen was CD4+ T cells sorted from blood. The clonotype was recovered from a woman in her late teens or twenties in good health. The V gene is TRBV12-3 or TRBV12-4, the J gene TRBJ2-1, with a weak D call TRBD1 (5 bases). The CDR3, as DNA: TGTGCCAGCGGGCAGGGCGATGAGCAGTTCTTC. Translating it yields CASGQGDEQFF.